The clone carrying this TCR beta chain was detected only a few times. The antigen is unknown. What was amplified from RNA transcripts were TCR beta CDR3 regions. The HTBI primer set drove a first-round RT-PCR of the TCR CDR3. MiXCR, run by TCRdb on the multiplex PCR reads, gives a single entry per CDR3 protein. The table lists about 570,000 distinct CDR3 sequences, around 46% of them singletons, with over 15% in the top ten. These data come from a study of T cells in Graves' hyperthyroidism and ophthalmopathy. Study results and limitations: Researchers report that a 13 V-J model separated ophthalmopathy from stable hyperthyroidism. Ophthalmopathy was predicted by the model a median of approximately 6 months ahead of onset. Most thyroid clonotypes expanded above 0.001 were also detected in blood.

Germline CDR1 reads SNHLY; CDR2 reads FYNNEI. The CDR3 runs to 15 residues. J gave up 4 bases and V 5 bases, and 5 bases lay outside the gene matches. For the diagnoses, clinical symptoms, serum thyroxine and TRAb, thyroid ultrasound and orbital computed tomography were used. The sequenced material came from peripheral blood or thyroid tissue (not recorded which). The clonotype comes from an adult woman with Graves' disease, either hyperthyroidism or ophthalmopathy (not recorded which). The chain combines TRBV2 with TRBJ2-5; the match to TRBD1 covers 12 bases. CDR3 in amino acids: CASSFGTGGGETQYF. The CDR3 bases are TGTGCCAGCAGTTTCGGGACAGGGGGCGGAGAGACCCAGTACTTC.